These 29 T cell receptor beta chains share one sample of origin, sequenced in a study of OX40 agonist ivuxolimab in advanced cancers. TCRdb's table, derived via immunoSEQ multiplex PCR, lists solely in-frame clones and lacks some. The sample includes over 45,000 clones, 88% seen only once; the top ten take 3% to 4%. The sample was CD4+ or CD8+ T cells sorted from blood, taken in a trial of the OX40 agonist ivuxolimab. The receptors were sampled from an adult with an advanced solid tumor such as melanoma, head and neck, liver or kidney cancer.

V and J are TRBV29-1 and TRBJ1-2; weak D call: TRBD1 (5 bases). Germline-derived CDR1 and CDR2 are SQVTM and ANQGSEA. CDR3 length equals 13 residues. Trimming stripped 7 bases from V and 4 bases from J, with 16 bases between. The CDR3 reads CSASGGVGYGYTF. The DNA of the CDR3 is TGCAGCGCCTCGGGGGGGGTCGGCTATGGCTACACCTTC. The whole variable domain, remainder taken from reference TRBV29-1 and TRBJ1-2, is SAVISQKPSRDICQRGTSLTIQCQVDSQVTMMFWYRQQPGQSLTLIATANQGSEATYESGFVIDKFPISRPNLTFSTLTVSNMSPEDSSIYLCSASGGVGYGYTFGSGTRLTVV.

This clone was recorded once. V gene TRBV28 combines with J gene TRBJ1-2; D ambiguous. Germline V CDR1 and CDR2: MDHEN, SYDVKM. The CDR3 is 15 residues long. Deletions cut 2 bases from V and 2 bases from J, with 12 bases between. The CDR3 bases are TGTGCCAGCAGTTTACCGGGAAACGTAAACTATGGCTACACCTTC. It yields the protein CASSLPGNVNYGYTF.

V usage is TRBV19 and J usage is TRBJ2-3, with 10 positions matching TRBD2. The trim removed 4 bases at V and 2 bases at J, leaving 3 bases unmatched. From germline, CDR1 is LNHDA and CDR2 SQIVND (reference sequence). The CDR3 length is 15 residues. The CDR3 region has the DNA TGTGCCAGTAGTAGTCTAGCGGGGGCCACAGATACGCAGTATTTT. Its protein product is CASSSLAGATDTQYF.

The chain carries TRBV6-5 and TRBJ1-2; 9 bases line up with TRBD1. The CDR3 length is 14 residues. Germline CDR1 reads MNHEY; CDR2 reads SVGAGI. V lost 4 bases to trimming and J lost 6 bases; unmatched junction nucleotides: 6. In DNA form, the CDR3 reads TGTGCCAGCAGTTCGGGACAGGGATCAGATGGCTACACCTTC. Protein: CASSSGQGSDGYTF.

The chain combines TRBV19 with TRBJ1-5; 7 positions match TRBD1. V gave up 3 bases and J gave up 1 base; unmatched junction bases: 15. The CDR3 spans 19 residues. Germline CDR1 reads LNHDA; CDR2 reads SQIVND (reference sequence). The CDR3 DNA follows: TGTGCCAGTAGTATGAGATACGGGGGTAGGGGGCTAAGCAATCAGCCCCAGCATTTT. It yields the protein CASSMRYGGRGLSNQPQHF. The whole variable domain, filled in from reference TRBV19 and TRBJ1-5, reads DGGITQSPKYLFRKEGQNVTLSCEQNLNHDAMYWYRQDPGQGLRLIYYSQIVNDFQKGDIAEGYSVSREKKESFPLTVTSAQKNPTAFYLCASSMRYGGRGLSNQPQHFGDGTRLSIL.

The chain couples TRBV19 to TRBJ2-1, with D maybe TRBD2 (6 bases). Looked up from germline, CDR1 is LNHDA and CDR2 is SQIVND (reference sequence). The CDR3 is 14 residues long. The ends were cut back, 5 bases at V and 7 bases at J, with 15 bases in the middle. The CDR3 bases are TGTGCCAGTAGTCTAGCGACCCAAGGGAATGAGCAGTTCTTC. It translates to CASSLATQGNEQFF.

Here the CDR3 reads CASSSQGGADYGYTF. The CDR3 DNA reads as TGTGCCAGCAGCTCTCAGGGGGGCGCTGACTATGGCTACACCTTC. The chain is built from TRBV4-2 and TRBJ1-2; 7 bases agree with TRBD1. With 5 bases clipped from V and 3 bases from J, the junction kept 9 bases outside the gene matches. The germline gives CDR1 LGHNA, CDR2 YNFKEQ. The CDR3 spans 15 residues.

This clone was seen only a few times. This chain connects TRBV27 to TRBJ2-7; possible D gene TRBD1, 5 bases. The germline V gene encodes CDR1 MNHEY and CDR2 SMNVEV (reference sequence). V lost 2 bases and J 2 bases, leaving 7 bases between the germline ends. CDR3 size: 13 residues. The CDR3 DNA reads TGTGCCAGCAGTTTACAGGGCCCCTACGAGCAGTACTTC. Residues: CASSLQGPYEQYF.

The table lists this clone with a few counts. The rearrangement joins TRBV19 to TRBJ1-1; 7 bases match TRBD1. Germline assignment: CDR1 LNHDA and CDR2 SQIVND (reference sequence). V trimming: 7 bases; J trimming: 3 bases; junction bases outside the gene matches: 14. The CDR3 has 16 residues. Written as DNA, the CDR3 is TGTGCCAGTAACCGGGACCTCAGGGGGGGTCACACTGAAGCTTTCTTT. This translates into CASNRDLRGGHTEAFF.

Here the CDR3 reads CASSLRTVLDEQFF. The DNA of the CDR3 is TGTGCCAGCAGTCTTAGGACAGTTCTTGATGAGCAGTTCTTC. The rearrangement uses TRBV27 and TRBJ2-1; D is perhaps TRBD1 (6 bases). The CDR3 totals 14 residues. Germline CDR1 MNHEY, CDR2 SMNVEV (reference sequence). V lost 5 bases to trimming and J lost 8 bases, with 16 bases between them.

CDR3 sequence: CASTFTSGSYNEQFF. The DNA of the CDR3 is TGTGCCAGCACTTTCACTTCCGGGAGCTACAATGAGCAGTTCTTC. The V gene is TRBV27, the J gene TRBJ2-1, with TRBD2 as a possible D gene (6 bases). CDR3 size: 15 residues. The germline V gene encodes CDR1 MNHEY and CDR2 SMNVEV (reference sequence). Trimming removed 7 bases at V and 3 bases at J, with 16 bases between.

A few counts support this clone. This chain uses TRBV4-3 with TRBJ1-1, with 8 nucleotides matching TRBD1. CDR1 and CDR2 from the germline V gene are LGHNA and YSLEER. The V and J ends lost 0 bases and 1 base, in that order; junction bases with no gene match: 7. The CDR3 is 17 residues long. CDR3 in DNA: TGCGCCAGCAGCCAAGATCCGGCAGGGGGCGCGAACACTGAAGCTTTCTTT. Its protein product is CASSQDPAGGANTEAFF.

Here the CDR3 DNA reads TGCAGCGTGGAAATAGGGGGCGCGGAGACCCAGTACTTC. Its translation: CSVEIGGAETQYF. This chain uses TRBV29-1 with TRBJ2-5; 7 bases line up with TRBD1. V lost 6 bases and J lost 5; bases outside the gene matches: 9. Germline V lookup: CDR1 SQVTM, CDR2 ANQGSEA. The CDR3 is 13 amino acids. The entire variable domain, with the rest obtained from reference TRBV29-1 and TRBJ2-5, is as follows: SAVISQKPSRDICQRGTSLTIQCQVDSQVTMMFWYRQQPGQSLTLIATANQGSEATYESGFVIDKFPISRPNLTFSTLTVSNMSPEDSSIYLCSVEIGGAETQYFGPGTRLLVL.

This chain uses TRBV19 with TRBJ2-3; 11 bases align to TRBD2. CDR3 length: 15 amino acids. Germline V gene lookup returns CDR1 LNHDA and CDR2 SQIVND (reference sequence). Germline trimming cut 6 bases from V and 3 bases from J; bases unmatched to any gene: 5. DNA for the CDR3: TGTGCCAGTAGATCACTAGCGGGGGAAACAGATACGCAGTATTTT. Translation gives CASRSLAGETDTQYF. The whole variable domain, remainder taken from reference TRBV19 and TRBJ2-3, is DGGITQSPKYLFRKEGQNVTLSCEQNLNHDAMYWYRQDPGQGLRLIYYSQIVNDFQKGDIAEGYSVSREKKESFPLTVTSAQKNPTAFYLCASRSLAGETDTQYFGPGTRLTVL.

The chain uses TRBV28 and TRBJ2-7; TRBD2 aligns across 10 bases. V shed 6 bases and J 0 bases; nucleotides not matched to a gene: 2. Germline-derived CDR1 and CDR2 are MDHEN and SYDVKM. This CDR3 contains 14 residues. The CDR3 DNA reads TGTGCCAGCAGGAGCGGGGGGGTCTCCTACGAGCAGTACTTC. Translated: CASRSGGVSYEQYF. Full variable domain (remainder filled in from reference TRBV28 and TRBJ2-7): DVKVTQSSRYLVKRTGEKVFLECVQDMDHENMFWYRQDPGLGLRLIYFSYDVKMKEKGDIPEGYSVSREKKERFSLILESASTNQTSMYLCASRSGGVSYEQYFGPGTRLTVT.

The chain carries TRBV7-2 and TRBJ1-6; 7 positions agree with TRBD1. CDR3 length: 15 residues. V trimming: 5 bases; J trimming: 5 bases; junction bases outside the gene matches: 6. The germline V gene has CDR1 SGHTA and CDR2 FQGNSA. The CDR3 region is CASSPRQGHNSPLHF. The CDR3 DNA follows: TGTGCCAGCAGCCCTCGACAGGGCCATAATTCACCCCTCCACTTT. The full variable domain, rest sourced from reference TRBV7-2 and TRBJ1-6, is GAGVSQSPSNKVTEKGKDVELRCDPISGHTALYWYRQSLGQGLEFLIYFQGNSAPDKSGLPSDRFSAERTGGSVSTLTIQRTQQEDSAVYLCASSPRQGHNSPLHFGNGTRLTVT.

The genes are TRBV19 and TRBJ2-2, with TRBD1 matching over 9 bases. V gave up 6 bases and J gave up 1 base; unmatched junction bases: 0. Germline V gives CDR1 LNHDA, CDR2 SQIVND (reference sequence). This CDR3 comprises 14 residues. CDR3 loop: CASRTGGNTGELFF. Written as DNA, the CDR3 is TGTGCCAGTAGGACAGGGGGGAACACCGGGGAGCTGTTTTTT. Using reference TRBV19 and TRBJ2-2 for the parts outside the CDR3, the full variable domain is DGGITQSPKYLFRKEGQNVTLSCEQNLNHDAMYWYRQDPGQGLRLIYYSQIVNDFQKGDIAEGYSVSREKKESFPLTVTSAQKNPTAFYLCASRTGGNTGELFFGEGSRLTVL.

With regard to this clone: Its ends do not fully match the called genes, so a read error is possible. The chain is built from TRBV19 and TRBJ1-1; 9 bases line up with TRBD1. This CDR3 has 16 residues. Germline V lookup: CDR1 LNHDA, CDR2 SQIVND (reference sequence). For the CDR3, the DNA is TGTGCCAGCAGTACGCGTACAGGGGGCGCGGGCACTGAAGCTTTCTTT. It yields the protein CASSTRTGGAGTEAFF.

The J gene is TRBJ2-5, the V gene TRBV11-3, with D possibly matching TRBD1 (5 bases). CDR1 and CDR2 from the germline V gene are SGHNT and YENEEA. The CDR3 loop spans 16 amino acids. V lost 1 base and J lost 4, with 16 bases in between. CDR3 nucleotide sequence: TGTGCCAGCAGCTTAGTATCCAGGGTATCCGGAGAGACCCAGTACTTC. Translation: CASSLVSRVSGETQYF.

The V call is TRBV10-2, the J call TRBJ2-7, with 10 bases aligning to TRBD2. V lost 5 bases, J lost 3 bases, and 1 base stayed unmatched. Germline CDR1 and CDR2: WSHSY and SAAADI. This CDR3 is 13 amino acids long. CDR3 DNA: TGCGCCAGCAGTCTAGCGGGGGACTACGAGCAGTACTTC. Encoded protein: CASSLAGDYEQYF.

This clone appeared a few times. This chain connects TRBV14 to TRBJ2-1; TRBD2 matches 9 bases. This CDR3 is 15 amino acids long. The V gene's germline CDR1 is SGHDN and CDR2 FVKESK. The V and J ends lost 4 bases and 4 bases, in that order; junction bases with no gene match: 5. CDR3 amino acids: CASSLMTSGYNEQFF. The CDR3 region has the DNA TGTGCCAGCAGCCTCATGACTAGCGGATACAATGAGCAGTTCTTC.

The chain links TRBV4-3 to TRBJ2-5; maybe TRBD1 (5 bases). The germline gives CDR1 LGHNA, CDR2 YSLEER. This CDR3 spans 15 amino acids. V was pared by 0 bases and J by 2 bases, with 10 bases between. CDR3 residues: CASSQDWTRQETQYF. The CDR3 nucleotides are TGCGCCAGCAGCCAAGATTGGACAAGACAAGAGACCCAGTACTTC.

The chain links TRBV9 to TRBJ2-1; TRBD1 aligns across 7 bases. This CDR3 is built from 15 residues. V lost 3 bases, J lost 4 bases, and 7 bases stayed unmatched. Germline CDR1 is SGDLS and CDR2 is YYNGEE. CDR3 in amino acids: CASSGQGNPYNEQFF. The CDR3, as DNA: TGTGCCAGCAGCGGACAGGGAAATCCTTACAATGAGCAGTTCTTC.

The chain joins TRBV7-2 to TRBJ2-2, with 16 bases identical to TRBD2. Trimming removed 5 bases from V and 5 bases from J; junction bases left unmatched: 11. Germline loops: CDR1 SGHTA, CDR2 FQGNSA. The CDR3 is 19 amino acids. CDR3 DNA sequence: TGTGCCAGCAGCGTCAAACCGGGACTAGCGGGAGGGCGAACCGGGGAGCTGTTTTTT. Its translation is CASSVKPGLAGGRTGELFF.

The chain uses TRBV27 and TRBJ1-6, with D unresolved. V gave up 7 bases and J gave up 6 bases, with 16 bases separating them. This CDR3 spans 15 amino acids. The germline V gene encodes CDR1 MNHEY and CDR2 SMNVEV (reference sequence). The CDR3 sequence is CASTPRPDRNSPLHF. The CDR3 nucleotides are TGTGCCAGCACCCCCCGCCCGGATCGTAATTCACCCCTCCACTTT.

V gene TRBV18 combines with J gene TRBJ2-2; D is tentatively TRBD1 or TRBD2 (6 bases each). Germline lookup yields CDR1 KGHSH and CDR2 LQKENI. The CDR3 is 15 residues long. V was clipped by 2 bases and J by 6 bases, with 13 bases between them. CDR3 bases: TGTGCCAGCTCACCAGATTTGGGGGGCGCCGGGGAGCTGTTTTTT. The encoded protein is CASSPDLGGAGELFF.

This rearrangement joins TRBV7-2 to TRBJ2-7; 8 bases match TRBD1. The CDR3 is 16 residues long. Germline values: CDR1 SGHTA, CDR2 FQGNSA. With V trimmed by 5 bases and J by 0 bases, 9 bases remained unmatched. Written as DNA, the CDR3 is TGTGCCAGCAGCCGCGGGGCGACAGGGGACTCCTACGAGCAGTACTTC. Its protein is CASSRGATGDSYEQYF.

The J gene is TRBJ2-1, the V gene TRBV11-2; TRBD2 might be the D (5 bases). The CDR3 totals 16 residues. Per the germline V gene, CDR1 is SGHAT and CDR2 is FQNNGV. The V gene lost 5 bases and the J gene lost 3 bases, with 17 bases spanning the gap. The CDR3 DNA sequence: TGTGCCAGCAGCGGTGGGAGCCTAGTAGGCTACAATGAGCAGTTCTTC. Protein product: CASSGGSLVGYNEQFF.

The V and J genes are TRBV18 and TRBJ1-5; 10 positions agree with TRBD1. Germline trimming cut 0 bases from V and 3 bases from J; bases unmatched to any gene: 8. Germline CDR1 reads KGHSH; CDR2 reads LQKENI. The CDR3 is 18 residues long. The CDR3 here is CASSPPRDRGYYNQPQHF. CDR3 DNA sequence: TGTGCCAGCTCACCACCCCGGGACAGGGGATATTACAATCAGCCCCAGCATTTT.